A single sample gave rise to the 24 T cell receptor beta chains below, sequenced in a study of identical twins. MiXCR was run by TCRdb on the 5' RACE reads, yielding one entry per CDR3 protein. The sample has some 240,000 distinct CDR3 sequences; more than 9% are singletons. Sample: memory T cells sorted from blood. Receptors were obtained from a man in his fifties or sixties in good health.

This clonotype was recorded at least ten times. The chain has TRBV4-1 and TRBJ1-5, with TRBD1 as a possible D gene (6 bases). CDR3 length: 16 amino acids. V was cut by 0 bases and J by 5 bases, with 14 bases left in between. Germline V gene lookup returns CDR1 MGHRA and CDR2 YSYEKL. This CDR3 is CASSQDPGQPHQPQHF. CDR3 DNA: TGCGCCAGCAGCCAAGATCCCGGACAGCCCCATCAGCCCCAGCATTTT.

Only a few counts were recorded for this clonotype. The CDR3 spells CASSSLTTGLGTEAFF. The CDR3 DNA sequence: TGTGCCAGCAGCTCACTGACAACAGGGTTAGGAACTGAAGCTTTCTTT. This chain uses TRBV7-9 with TRBJ1-1, with D possibly matching TRBD1 (6 bases). Trimming removed 4 bases from V and 5 bases from J, with 20 bases in between. The CDR3 runs to 16 residues. CDR1 and CDR2 from the germline V gene are SEHNR and FQNEAQ (reference sequence).

This clonotype was found many times. CDR3 sequence (DNA): TGTGCCAGCAGCGGGGATGGAAACACCATATATTTT. Protein product: CASSGDGNTIYF. The rearrangement uses TRBV5-4 and TRBJ1-3, with D hard to call. CDR1 is SGHNT, CDR2 YYREEE, per germline (reference sequence). V lost 4 bases and J lost 3, with 5 bases in between. The CDR3 sequence is 12 residues long. The complete variable domain, with remaining parts taken from reference TRBV5-4 and TRBJ1-3, reads ETGVTQSPTHLIKTRGQQVTLRCSSQSGHNTVSWYQQALGQGPQFIFQYYREEENGRGNFPPRFSGLQFPNYSSELNVNALELDDSALYLCASSGDGNTIYFGEGSWLTVV.

This sequence joins TRBV5-4 and TRBJ2-2; 8 positions agree with TRBD2. Germline values: CDR1 SGHNT, CDR2 YYREEE (reference sequence). The length of the CDR3 is 17 residues. Trimming removed 3 bases from V and 2 bases from J; junction bases left unmatched: 9. The CDR3 nucleotides read TGTGCCAGCAGCTCGGCCACTAGCGGTTTAAACACCGGGGAGCTGTTTTTT. This sequence encodes CASSSATSGLNTGELFF.

This chain joins TRBV7-2 and TRBJ2-5; 8 nucleotides line up with TRBD2. With V trimmed by 3 bases and J by 4 bases, 4 bases remained unmatched. From germline, CDR1 is SGHTA and CDR2 FQGNSA. The CDR3 is 14 residues long. CDR3 amino acids: CASSFSGGLETQYF. Written as DNA, the CDR3 is TGTGCCAGCAGCTTTTCGGGGGGGTTAGAGACCCAGTACTTC.

This clonotype appeared a few times. This chain uses TRBV20-1 with TRBJ1-5; no reliable D call. The germline CDR1 and CDR2 sequences are DFQATT and SNEGSKA (reference sequence). Trimming shortened V by 3 bases and J by 0 bases, and 9 bases separated the two germline ends. The CDR3 totals 14 residues. CDR3 protein: CSASNPYSNQPQHF. The CDR3 DNA sequence: TGCAGTGCTAGCAATCCGTATAGCAATCAGCCCCAGCATTTT.

This clonotype was detected ten times or more. J is TRBJ2-3 and V is TRBV5-1; 9 bases map to TRBD2. Germline V gene sequence: CDR1 SGHRS, CDR2 YFSETQ. There are 15 residues in the CDR3. J lost 3 bases, V lost 3 bases, and 5 bases had no gene match. The CDR3 spells CASSWRGGGTDTQYF. The CDR3 coding sequence is TGCGCCAGCAGCTGGCGGGGGGGCGGGACAGATACGCAGTATTTT.

The chain uses TRBV7-2 and TRBJ2-7; D is possibly TRBD2 (6 bases). The CDR3 totals 14 residues. CDR1 SGHTA and CDR2 FQGNSA come from the germline V gene. V lost 2 bases and J lost 7, with 15 bases in between. The CDR3 region is CASSLSRGTREQYF. DNA for the CDR3: TGTGCCAGCAGCTTAAGCCGCGGGACTCGGGAGCAGTACTTC.

V usage is TRBV12-3 or TRBV12-4 and J usage is TRBJ1-3, with D hard to call. This CDR3 is 14 amino acids long. V lost 5 bases, J lost 4 bases, and 12 bases lay in between. The CDR3 DNA reads TGTGCCAGCAGTCCGGGCCAGCTCGGAAACACCATATATTTT. It encodes CASSPGQLGNTIYF.

The V and J genes are TRBV11-2 and TRBJ2-1; D may be TRBD2 (5 bases). The CDR3 runs to 16 residues. Germline lookup yields CDR1 SGHAT and CDR2 FQNNGV. V was shortened by 0 bases and J by 2 bases, with 11 bases between the two germline ends. The CDR3 is CASSLEYRGAYNEQFF. CDR3 DNA: TGTGCCAGCAGCTTAGAATATCGGGGAGCCTACAATGAGCAGTTCTTC.

This clonotype has more than one count but fewer than ten. The J gene is TRBJ1-5, the V gene TRBV9, with TRBD1 identical over 11 bases. The CDR3 spans 14 residues. Germline trimming cut 4 bases from V and 6 bases from J; bases unmatched to any gene: 3. Looked up from germline, CDR1 is SGDLS and CDR2 is YYNGEE. The CDR3 nucleotides are TGTGCCAGCAGCAGAGGACAGGGGGCTCAGCCCCAGCATTTT. Its protein is CASSRGQGAQPQHF.

V usage is TRBV11-2 and J usage is TRBJ2-3, with D maybe TRBD2 (5 bases). Germline lookup yields CDR1 SGHAT and CDR2 FQNNGV. The CDR3 sequence is 11 residues long. V lost 1 base and J lost 14, with 10 bases in between. In DNA, the CDR3 is TGTGCCAGCAGCTTAGTTGGGAGTTTGTATTTT. It codes for CASSLVGSLYF.

This clonotype was counted many times. As DNA, the CDR3 is TGTGCCAGCAGCTGGAGACTGGCGAGAGGGCAGTATTTT. Translation gives CASSWRLARGQYF. V is TRBV6-2 or TRBV6-3 and J is TRBJ2-3; no clear D. This CDR3 has 13 amino acids. The ends were cut back, 6 bases at V and 11 bases at J, with 18 bases in the middle. Germline CDR1 is MNHEY and CDR2 is SVGEGT.

A few counts support this clonotype. V gene TRBV15 combines with J gene TRBJ2-4, with 8 nucleotides matching TRBD1. Germline V gene data show CDR1 as LNHNV and CDR2 as YYDKDF (reference sequence). The CDR3 spans 15 residues. J gave up 3 bases and V 6 bases, and 7 bases lay outside the gene matches. CDR3 coding DNA: TGTGCCACCAGACTAGACAGGGGCGGCAAAAACATTCAGTACTTC. Its protein product is CATRLDRGGKNIQYF.

In this sample, this clonotype turned up a few times. This chain joins TRBV20-1 and TRBJ2-5, with TRBD1 as a possible D gene (6 bases). The CDR3 is made up of 14 amino acids. Trimming pared 5 bases from V and 5 bases from J, leaving 18 bases between. Germline loops: CDR1 DFQATT, CDR2 SNEGSKA (reference sequence). The chain's CDR3 is CSARGGEVRETQYF. DNA of the CDR3: TGCAGTGCTCGAGGGGGTGAGGTTAGGGAGACCCAGTACTTC.

The sample holds a few counts of this clonotype. The chain carries TRBV6-2 or TRBV6-3 and TRBJ2-2; 10 bases are a match to TRBD1. V dropped 0 bases and J dropped 6; count of bases not matched to a gene: 1. This CDR3 has 15 amino acids. CDR1 and CDR2 (germline): MNHEY, SVGEGT. The CDR3 reads CASSYSGQGAGELFF. Written as DNA, the CDR3 is TGTGCCAGCAGTTACTCCGGACAGGGGGCCGGGGAGCTGTTTTTT.

This clonotype appeared many times. The J gene is TRBJ1-1, the V gene TRBV29-1; D gene unclear. Germline V gene sequence: CDR1 SQVTM, CDR2 ANQGSEA. Trimming pared 5 bases from V and 1 base from J, leaving 5 bases between. The CDR3 runs to 11 residues. The CDR3 here is CSVLKNTEAFF. The CDR3 DNA reads TGCAGCGTTCTCAAGAACACTGAAGCTTTCTTT.

This clonotype came up many times. The chain couples TRBV12-3 or TRBV12-4 to TRBJ1-4; D is ambiguous. V was trimmed by 3 bases and J by 6 bases, leaving 11 bases between them. The CDR3 runs 14 residues. The CDR3: CASSFSYSYEKLFF. Written as DNA, the CDR3 is TGTGCCAGCAGTTTTTCTTATTCCTATGAAAAACTGTTTTTT.

This clonotype was picked up many times. The gene calls are TRBV5-1 and TRBJ2-5; D gene uncertain. V lost 5 bases, J lost 3 bases, and 11 bases lay in between. The CDR3 has 13 residues. CDR1 SGHRS and CDR2 YFSETQ come from the germline V gene. As DNA, the CDR3 is TGCGCCAGCAGTCAAAGGTTGGAAGAGACCCAGTACTTC. This translates into CASSQRLEETQYF.

Details on this clonotype: An end of the junction differs from the germline gene, which may be a read error. The J gene is TRBJ1-4, the V gene TRBV5-1, with D unresolved. Germline assignment: CDR1 SGHRS and CDR2 YFSETQ. This CDR3 is built from 15 residues. The CDR3 region is CTSKLGRAAEGKLFF. The CDR3 DNA sequence: TGCACCAGCAAATTGGGAAGGGCAGCCGAGGGAAAACTGTTTTTT.

This clonotype was counted a few times. The rearrangement uses TRBV12-3 or TRBV12-4 and TRBJ1-3; 7 bases align to TRBD1. The CDR3 loop spans 14 amino acids. Trimming cost V 4 bases and J 2 bases; bases outside gene matches: 2. The CDR3 DNA follows: TGTGCCAGCAGTTCGACAGGGCCTGGAAACACCATATATTTT. This sequence encodes CASSSTGPGNTIYF.

V and J are TRBV2 and TRBJ2-1, with TRBD2 identical over 12 bases. Germline CDR1 SNHLY, CDR2 FYNNEI. This CDR3 is 16 amino acids long. V trimming: 3 bases; J trimming: 8 bases; junction bases outside the gene matches: 8. CDR3 residues: CASSETGLAGRDEQFF. As DNA, the CDR3 is TGTGCCAGCAGTGAGACCGGACTAGCGGGGAGGGATGAGCAGTTCTTC. The full variable domain, its missing parts supplied by reference TRBV2 and TRBJ2-1, is EPEVTQTPSHQVTQMGQEVILRCVPISNHLYFYWYRQILGQKVEFLVSFYNNEISEKSEIFDDQFSVERPDGSNFTLKIRSTKLEDSAMYFCASSETGLAGRDEQFFGPGTRLTVL.

This clonotype has a handful of counts. CDR3 nucleotide sequence: TGTGCCAGCAGCTCACGACTAGCGGGGGCCCTAAGCACCGGGGAGCTGTTTTTT. It codes for CASSSRLAGALSTGELFF. J is TRBJ2-2 and V is TRBV6-1, with 12 bases lining up with TRBD2. Per the germline V gene, CDR1 is MNHNS and CDR2 is SASEGT. The CDR3 sequence is 18 residues long. V lost 6 bases and J lost 4; bases outside the gene matches: 12.

There are many counts of this clonotype. The V gene is TRBV10-3, the J gene TRBJ2-1; either TRBD1 or TRBD2 may supply D (5 bases each). Per germline, CDR1 ENHRY and CDR2 SYGVKD. The germline V and J ends were trimmed by 6 bases and 2 bases, with 11 bases remaining between them. The CDR3 covers 14 residues. DNA for the CDR3: TGTGCCATCAGCCGGGACCGCACCTACAATGAGCAGTTCTTC. Its protein is CAISRDRTYNEQFF.